A single sample is the source of the 5 T cell receptor beta chains below, sequenced in a study of T cell repertoires in cytomegalovirus infection. One entry per CDR3 protein, called by TCRdb with MiXCR from the reads. Here the sample spans 150,000 to 200,000 distinct CDR3 sequences, about 21% being singletons. Source material: PBMCs. Receptors originate from a human donor in good health (CMV status not recorded). Some clones in this sample may be carry-over from other donors' samples.

This clonotype was detected a few times. V is TRBV4-1 and J is TRBJ1-2; unclear D gene. The CDR3 sequence is 18 residues long. The V end was cut by 0 bases, the J end by 4 bases, with 21 bases between. Looked up from germline, CDR1 is MGHRA and CDR2 is YSYEKL. The CDR3 reads CASSQEFSVGATGYGYTF. The CDR3 DNA follows: TGCGCCAGCAGCCAAGAGTTCAGCGTAGGAGCTACTGGCTATGGCTACACCTTC.

The chain combines TRBV5-8 with TRBJ2-3, with 15 bases aligning to TRBD2. CDR3 length: 17 residues. In germline, CDR1 is SGHTS, CDR2 YDEGEE. V shed 0 bases, J shed 5 bases, and the junction held 4 bases outside the gene matches. CDR3 in DNA: TGTGCCAGCAGCTTGGGCGGACTAGCGGGAGGGCGAGATACGCAGTATTTT. As protein: CASSLGGLAGGRDTQYF.

Ten or more counts support this clonotype. V gene TRBV7-2 combines with J gene TRBJ2-2; 7 bases line up with TRBD1. J was trimmed by 1 base and V by 6 bases; bases with no gene match: 14. The length of the CDR3 is 18 residues. Germline assignment: CDR1 SGHTA and CDR2 FQGNSA. The CDR3 DNA reads TGTGCCAGCAGTTACCTCCGGGACAGAGCCCAGAACACCGGGGAGCTGTTTTTT. It encodes CASSYLRDRAQNTGELFF.

This clonotype was recorded many times. J is TRBJ2-7 and V is TRBV25-1, with D possibly matching TRBD1 (6 bases). CDR3 size: 13 residues. The V end was cut by 5 bases, the J end by 3 bases, with 11 bases between. Looked up from germline, CDR1 is MGHDK and CDR2 is SYGVNS. The CDR3 protein is CASSSDSLYEQYF. The CDR3 region has the DNA TGTGCCAGCAGTTCGGACAGCCTCTACGAGCAGTACTTC.

This clonotype was detected many times. This rearrangement joins TRBV19 to TRBJ1-1; D may be TRBD1 (6 bases). The ends were cut back, 2 bases at V and 0 bases at J, with 7 bases in the middle. Germline loops: CDR1 LNHDA, CDR2 SQIVND (reference sequence). There are 14 residues in the CDR3. This chain's CDR3 is CASSIQGLNTEAFF. The CDR3 coding sequence is TGTGCCAGTAGTATACAGGGGTTGAACACTGAAGCTTTCTTT.